This TCR beta chain originates from a study of T-cell reconstitution after alpha-beta-depleted transplantation in children. Unique molecular identifiers were incorporated into the prepared TCRbeta library. TCRdb independently ran MiXCR on the PCR reads; one entry per CDR3 protein. The profile shows under 300,000 distinct CDR3 sequences, over 9.5% of them singletons. In its sample, this clonotype was seen many times. The junction had 8 bases not matched to a gene; V was cut back by 6 bases and J by 3 bases. This CDR3 comprises 17 residues. In germline, CDR1 is LGHDT, CDR2 YNNKEL (reference sequence). This specimen consisted of PBMCs from the stem cell graft donor, obtained from the stem cell graft. The TCR sequence derives from a human donor who donated a stem cell graft to a child with SCID. The chain carries TRBV3-1 and TRBJ2-2; 12 bases align to TRBD2. As DNA, the CDR3 is TGTGCCAGCAGTACACCACGGACTAGCGGGGACACCGGGGAGCTGTTTTTT. As protein: CASSTPRTSGDTGELFF. The whole variable domain, remainder taken from reference TRBV3-1 and TRBJ2-2, is DTAVSQTPKYLVTQMGNDKSIKCEQNLGHDTMYWYKQDSKKFLKIMFSYNNKELIINETVPNRFSPKSPDKAHLNLHINSLELGDSAVYFCASSTPRTSGDTGELFFGEGSRLTVL.